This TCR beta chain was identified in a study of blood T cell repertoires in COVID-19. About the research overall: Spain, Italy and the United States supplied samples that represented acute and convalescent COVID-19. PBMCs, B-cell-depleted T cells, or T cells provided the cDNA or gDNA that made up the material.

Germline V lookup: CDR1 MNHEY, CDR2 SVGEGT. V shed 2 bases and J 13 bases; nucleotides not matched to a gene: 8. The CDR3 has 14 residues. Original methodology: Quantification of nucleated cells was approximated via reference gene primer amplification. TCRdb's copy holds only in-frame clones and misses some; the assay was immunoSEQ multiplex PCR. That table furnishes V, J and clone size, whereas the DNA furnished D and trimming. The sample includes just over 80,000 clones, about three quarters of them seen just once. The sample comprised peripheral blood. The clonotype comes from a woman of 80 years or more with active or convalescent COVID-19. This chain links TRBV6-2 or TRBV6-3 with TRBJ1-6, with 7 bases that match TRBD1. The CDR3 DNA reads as TGTGCCAGCAGTTACAACAGGGGTTCTGGGCCCCTCCACTTT. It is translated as CASSYNRGSGPLHF.